The present entry profiles one T cell receptor (beta chain) with its context. Its specificity is unknown. The source of the sample is a study of cytomegalovirus exposure and HLA in healthy donors. Findings and limits, study-wide: V- and J-gene trimming in TCR beta was tied to a missense DCLRE1C variant by an analysis performed later. Most CMV-associated TCR beta chains appeared HLA-restricted in a later analysis.

The PCR made use of 60 Vbeta and 13 Jbeta primers. Repertoires were generated with immunoSEQ multiplex PCR, while TCRdb's copy carries only in-frame clones and drops some. Here the sample spans roughly 200,000 clones, 85% being singletons. The germline CDR1 and CDR2 sequences are SGHTS and YDEGEE. V gave up 4 bases and J gave up 8 bases, with 21 bases separating them. The CDR3 has 16 residues. The V and J genes are TRBV5-8 and TRBJ1-4, with a weak D call TRBD1 (6 bases). The receptor was isolated from a woman in her forties or fifties in good health and CMV-seronegative. Sequenced input: PBMCs. CDR3 sequence reads: CASSIGQLGVREKLFF. The CDR3 DNA sequence: TGTGCCAGCAGCATAGGACAGCTGGGCGTAAGAGAAAAACTGTTTTTT.